These 25 T cell receptor beta chains were sequenced from one sample in a study of T cell repertoires in cytomegalovirus infection. MiXCR was run by TCRdb on the reads, yielding one entry per CDR3 protein. The sample yields some 390,000 distinct CDR3 sequences, roughly 18% seen once. Sequencing was done on a sample of PBMCs. Receptor source: a human donor in good health (CMV status not recorded). Some clones in this sample may be carry-over from other donors' samples.

This clonotype is a singleton in its sample. The gene calls are TRBV15 and TRBJ1-1; 7 bases align to TRBD1. This CDR3 comprises 14 residues. Losses at the gene ends were 1 base for V and 6 bases for J; bases not matched to a gene: 5. Germline CDR1 and CDR2: LNHNV and YYDKDF (reference sequence). CDR3 in DNA: TGTGCCACCAGCAGAGGAGGGGACAGCGCTGAAGCTTTCTTT. Translation gives CATSRGGDSAEAFF.

This clonotype has just a few counts. The V and J genes are TRBV7-2 and TRBJ2-1, with D perhaps matching TRBD2 (7 bases). Looked up from germline, CDR1 is SGHTA and CDR2 is FQGNSA. The CDR3 length is 15 residues. V lost 4 bases, J lost 5 bases, and 15 bases lay in between. CDR3 sequence reads: CASSSERGTNNEQFF. CDR3 nucleotide sequence: TGTGCCAGCAGCTCGGAAAGGGGGACTAACAATGAGCAGTTCTTC.

The rearrangement joins TRBV7-9 to TRBJ2-5; D possibly corresponds to TRBD1 (5 bases). Trimming took 5 bases from V and 1 from J, leaving 14 bases between them. The CDR3 runs 15 residues. Per germline, CDR1 SEHNR and CDR2 FQNEAQ (reference sequence). CDR3 sequence (DNA): TGTGCCAGCAGCCGCAGGGCCTTGGGCCAAGAGACCCAGTACTTC. The encoded protein is CASSRRALGQETQYF.

Ten or more counts support this clonotype. The rearrangement uses TRBV2 and TRBJ1-4; D not resolved. The ends were cut back, 2 bases at V and 2 bases at J, with 9 bases in the middle. The CDR3 contains 15 residues. CDR1 SNHLY and CDR2 FYNNEI come from the germline V gene. Here the CDR3 reads CASSENGMTNEKLFF. CDR3 nucleotide sequence: TGTGCCAGCAGTGAAAACGGGATGACTAATGAAAAACTGTTTTTT.

The chain has TRBV9 and TRBJ2-1; 7 bases match TRBD2. Germline CDR1 reads SGDLS; CDR2 reads YYNGEE. The length of the CDR3 is 15 residues. Trimming removed 0 bases from V and 9 bases from J; junction bases left unmatched: 9. The CDR3 protein is CASSVGTRSMGEQFF. The CDR3 DNA reads TGTGCCAGCAGCGTAGGGACTAGGTCCATGGGTGAGCAGTTCTTC.

Ten or more counts support this clonotype. The CDR3 loop is CASSLRGGEGQQHF. CDR3 nucleotides: TGTGCCAGCAGCTTGAGAGGGGGGGAGGGTCAACAGCATTTT. This sequence joins TRBV7-2 and TRBJ1-5; D perhaps matches TRBD1 (6 bases). The CDR3 length is 14 residues. Trimming removed 3 bases from V and 13 bases from J, with 19 bases in between. CDR1 is SGHTA and CDR2 is FQGNSA in the germline V gene.

The table lists this clonotype with a few counts. The J gene is TRBJ1-6, the V gene TRBV2; D is undetermined. Germline lookup yields CDR1 SNHLY and CDR2 FYNNEI. The CDR3 runs 15 residues. Trimming removed 2 bases from V and 8 bases from J, with 13 bases in between. CDR3 sequence reads: CASSETPTWDSPLHF. CDR3 nucleotides: TGTGCCAGCAGTGAAACCCCTACTTGGGATTCACCCCTCCACTTT.

The chain recombines TRBV27 with TRBJ2-7; 10 bases fit TRBD2. The germline gives CDR1 MNHEY, CDR2 SMNVEV (reference sequence). V lost 3 bases to trimming and J lost 2 bases; unmatched junction nucleotides: 16. This CDR3 contains 19 residues. CDR3 coding DNA: TGTGCCAGCAGTTTCAGCATCAGCGGGAGGGGGACCGGGGCCTACGAGCAGTACTTC. Its protein is CASSFSISGRGTGAYEQYF.

This CDR3 reads CASSLDSTGSEQFF. In DNA, the CDR3 is TGTGCCAGCAGCTTAGATTCTACGGGATCTGAGCAGTTCTTC. The chain carries TRBV7-3 and TRBJ2-1; D might be TRBD2 (5 bases). Germline lookup yields CDR1 SGHTA and CDR2 FQGTGA. CDR3 length: 14 residues. Trimming cost V 2 bases and J 9 bases, with 14 bases left between them.

Many counts were recorded for this clonotype. This chain joins TRBV28 and TRBJ2-7; D remains unclear. The CDR3 has 14 amino acids. V lost 5 bases, J lost 0 bases, and 11 bases lay in between. Germline CDR1 MDHEN, CDR2 SYDVKM. In nucleotides, the CDR3 is TGTGCCAGCAGTCTTATCGGACCCTCCTACGAGCAGTACTTC. It yields the protein CASSLIGPSYEQYF.

This clonotype was observed a handful of times. The chain links TRBV6-6 to TRBJ2-3, with 9 positions matching TRBD2. The germline CDR1 and CDR2 sequences are MNHNY and SVGAGI (reference sequence). V gave up 4 bases and J gave up 4 bases; unmatched junction bases: 3. The CDR3 loop spans 14 amino acids. The CDR3 DNA follows: TGTGCCAGCAGTTGGCGGGGGGGCTCAGATACGCAGTATTTT. This gives the protein CASSWRGGSDTQYF.

This clonotype has only a few counts. The chain joins TRBV7-2 to TRBJ2-5, with D maybe TRBD2 (6 bases). Germline V gene data show CDR1 as SGHTA and CDR2 as FQGNSA. The CDR3 spans 15 residues. Trimming pared 5 bases from V and 0 bases from J, leaving 13 bases between. The CDR3 sequence: CASSTGLLYQETQYF. In DNA, the CDR3 is TGTGCCAGCAGCACGGGACTCCTGTACCAAGAGACCCAGTACTTC.

This clonotype was detected a few times. The chain links TRBV14 to TRBJ1-2; D gene unclear. Germline values: CDR1 SGHDN, CDR2 FVKESK. V lost 0 bases to trimming and J lost 2 bases, with 10 bases between them. This CDR3 is 15 amino acids long. As DNA, the CDR3 is TGTGCCAGCAGCCAAGATCCCGCCTGGAACTATGGCTACACCTTC. Protein: CASSQDPAWNYGYTF.

The genes are TRBV27 and TRBJ1-5, with D tentatively TRBD1 (5 bases). With 2 bases removed from V and 6 bases from J, the gap between germline ends came to 14 bases. The CDR3 covers 15 residues. CDR1 is MNHEY and CDR2 is SMNVEV in the germline V gene (reference sequence). In DNA, the CDR3 is TGTGCCAGCAGTTTAGGAGGGCAGGGAGGTCAGCCCCAGCATTTT. Protein product: CASSLGGQGGQPQHF.

The chain has TRBV4-2 and TRBJ1-3; D might be TRBD1 (6 bases). CDR1 is LGHNA and CDR2 is YNFKEQ in the germline V gene. The V gene lost 0 bases and the J gene lost 4 bases, with 10 bases spanning the gap. CDR3 size: 15 residues. CDR3 protein: CASSQDGQLGNTIYF. Written as DNA, the CDR3 is TGTGCCAGCAGCCAAGATGGACAGTTGGGAAACACCATATATTTT.

This sequence joins TRBV20-1 and TRBJ2-3; 7 bases are shared with TRBD2. Germline values: CDR1 DFQATT, CDR2 SNEGSKA (reference sequence). With V trimmed by 1 base and J by 6 bases, 7 bases remained unmatched. The CDR3 is made up of 14 amino acids. This CDR3 is CSARGGTKVDTQYF. The CDR3 bases are TGCAGTGCTAGAGGTGGGACTAAGGTGGATACGCAGTATTTT.

This clonotype was counted only a few times. The CDR3 DNA is TGTGCCACCGGGACTAGCGGGGCCCCCCCAGATACGCAGTATTTT. As protein: CATGTSGAPPDTQYF. The gene calls are TRBV6-5 and TRBJ2-3; the match to TRBD2 covers 13 bases. The trim removed 10 bases at V and 4 bases at J, leaving 8 bases unmatched. Germline V CDR1 and CDR2: MNHEY, SVGAGI. CDR3 length: 15 residues.

The chain's CDR3 is CSVDLGFRWEQYF. CDR3 nucleotides: TGCAGCGTTGACCTAGGTTTCCGATGGGAGCAGTACTTC. The chain combines TRBV29-1 with TRBJ2-7; D is unclear. V was pared by 3 bases and J by 7 bases, with 16 bases between. Germline V gene lookup returns CDR1 SQVTM and CDR2 ANQGSEA. This CDR3 has 13 amino acids.

The DNA of the CDR3 is TGTGCCAGCAGCATTCGAATGGATGGGGATATTTTGTTTACCGGGGAGCTGTTTTTT. This encodes CASSIRMDGDILFTGELFF. The J gene is TRBJ2-2, the V gene TRBV7-9, with D hard to call. The CDR3 loop spans 19 amino acids. CDR1 and CDR2 from the germline V gene are SEHNR and FQNEAQ (reference sequence). V was pared by 5 bases and J by 5 bases, with 27 bases between. The full variable domain, its missing parts supplied by reference TRBV7-9 and TRBJ2-2, is DTGVSQNPRHKITKRGQNVTFRCDPISEHNRLYWYRQTLGQGPEFLTYFQNEAQLEKSRLLSDRFSAERPKGSFSTLEIQRTEQGDSAMYLCASSIRMDGDILFTGELFFGEGSRLTVL.

This clonotype has a handful of counts. The V and J genes are TRBV12-3 or TRBV12-4 and TRBJ1-3; D is possibly TRBD1 (5 bases). V was trimmed by 7 bases and J by 2 bases, leaving 9 bases between them. The CDR3 loop spans 13 amino acids. The CDR3 nucleotides are TGTGCCAGCACCCCGACAGCTGGAAACACCATATATTTT. Its translation is CASTPTAGNTIYF.

This clonotype was found a few times. CDR3 amino acids: CASSYQTSGSQETQYF. The CDR3 DNA reads as TGTGCCAGCAGTTACCAGACTAGCGGGAGCCAAGAGACCCAGTACTTC. The chain links TRBV6-5 to TRBJ2-5; 12 bases align to TRBD2. Germline V gene sequence: CDR1 MNHEY, CDR2 SVGAGI. The CDR3 totals 16 residues. J lost 1 base, V lost 2 bases, and 2 bases had no gene match.

Remarks on this clonotype: This may stem from a read error, because a much larger clone lies one nucleotide away. The V gene is TRBV7-2, the J gene TRBJ2-1; 9 nucleotides agree with TRBD1. The CDR3 loop spans 15 amino acids. Germline V gene lookup returns CDR1 SGHTA and CDR2 FQGNSA. The CDR3 is CVSSQDGTGFDEQFF. The CDR3 DNA reads as TGTGTCAGCAGCCAGGACGGGACAGGGTTCGATGAGCAGTTCTTC.

This clonotype was recorded many times. This chain joins TRBV27 and TRBJ2-1; no definite D call. The V gene's germline CDR1 is MNHEY and CDR2 SMNVEV (reference sequence). V was shortened by 5 bases and J by 6 bases, with 8 bases between the two germline ends. This CDR3 has 12 residues. In DNA form, the CDR3 reads TGTGCCAGCAGTATATTGGGCAATGAGCAGTTCTTC. Translation gives CASSILGNEQFF.

This clonotype was detected a few times. This chain uses TRBV7-9 with TRBJ2-5, with D maybe TRBD2 (7 bases). V lost 0 bases, J lost 13 bases, and 21 bases lay in between. The CDR3 spans 15 residues. CDR1 is SEHNR, CDR2 FQNEAQ, per germline (reference sequence). CDR3 DNA: TGTGCCAGCAGCTTAGCGGCAGGGGAGGGGGTACGATCGTACTTC. Its translation is CASSLAAGEGVRSYF.

This sequence joins TRBV9 and TRBJ2-5, with 7 bases identical to TRBD2. There are 14 residues in the CDR3. Unmatched junction bases numbered 7, after V lost 3 bases and J lost 5 bases. Per germline, CDR1 SGDLS and CDR2 YYNGEE. The chain's CDR3 is CASSAAGTMETQYF. CDR3 nucleotides: TGTGCCAGCAGCGCCGCCGGGACTATGGAGACCCAGTACTTC.